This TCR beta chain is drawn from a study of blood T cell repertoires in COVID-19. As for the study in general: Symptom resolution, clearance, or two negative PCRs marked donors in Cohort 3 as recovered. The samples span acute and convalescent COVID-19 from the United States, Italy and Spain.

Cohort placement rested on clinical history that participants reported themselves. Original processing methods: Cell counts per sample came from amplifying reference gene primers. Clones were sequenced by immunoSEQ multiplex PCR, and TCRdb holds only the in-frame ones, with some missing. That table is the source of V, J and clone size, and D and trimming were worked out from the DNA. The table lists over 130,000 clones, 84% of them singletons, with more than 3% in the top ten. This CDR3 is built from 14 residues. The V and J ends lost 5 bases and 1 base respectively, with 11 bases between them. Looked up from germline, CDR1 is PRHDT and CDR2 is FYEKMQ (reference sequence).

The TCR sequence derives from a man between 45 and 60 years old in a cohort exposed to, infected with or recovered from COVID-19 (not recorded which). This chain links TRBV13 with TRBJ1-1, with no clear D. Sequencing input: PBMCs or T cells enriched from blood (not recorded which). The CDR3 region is CASSQNLRNTEAFF. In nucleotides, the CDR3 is TGTGCCAGCAGCCAAAACCTAAGGAACACTGAAGCTTTCTTT.